The 18 T cell receptor beta chains below all came from one sample that was sequenced in a study of control samples from healthy donors and cancer patients (dated by TCRdb to 2020 to 2021). Library preparation was by the immunoSEQ multiplex PCR assay. Not all clones reach the TCRdb copy of this immuneACCESS table, which keeps in-frame sequences only. Checked studies attribute under half of the gap to unresolved V genes and leave the rest unexplained. The table for this sample lists around 120,000 clones; about 93% of them were counted only once. The top ten clonotypes cover 1.7% of the sample. Sample: PBMCs. The origin of the receptors is a man over 45 with head and neck cancer.

The chain carries TRBV4-2 and TRBJ1-6, with D unresolved. Germline V gives CDR1 LGHNA, CDR2 YNFKEQ. V was clipped by 5 bases and J by 6 bases, with 17 bases between them. The CDR3 sequence is 16 residues long. The CDR3 bases are TGTGCCAGCAGCGCGGACCCCGCCCCTCTTAATTCACCCCTCCACTTT. It translates to CASSADPAPLNSPLHF.

The DNA for the CDR3 is TGTGCCAGCAGCCCAGGGACAGGGGGGAATGAAAAACTGTTTTTT. Encoded protein: CASSPGTGGNEKLFF. The chain joins TRBV5-8 to TRBJ1-4; TRBD1 agrees at 11 bases. This CDR3 has 15 residues. The trim removed 4 bases at V and 5 bases at J, leaving 4 bases unmatched. Germline CDR1 SGHTS, CDR2 YDEGEE. The full variable domain, with the rest looked up from reference TRBV5-8 and TRBJ1-4, is EAGVTQSPTHLIKTRGQQATLRCSPISGHTSVYWYQQALGLGLQFLLWYDEGEERNRGNFPPRFSGRQFPNYSSELNVNALELEDSALYLCASSPGTGGNEKLFFGSGTQLSVL.

This clone was seen once. One end of the junction does not line up with germline, which may come from a read error. V is TRBV5-3 and J is TRBJ2-7; D gene ambiguous. TRBV5-3 is placed among ORFs of uncertain function. CDR3 length equals 8 residues. The chain's CDR3 is CARSGVPF. CDR3 DNA: TGTGCCAGAAGTGGGGTCCCCTTC.

This chain links TRBV12-3 or TRBV12-4 with TRBJ2-7, with D unresolved. Trimming shortened V by 3 bases and J by 2 bases, and 8 bases separated the two germline ends. The CDR3 spans 13 residues. DNA for the CDR3: TGTGCCAGCAGTTTTTCCAATACCTACGAGCAGTACTTC. This gives the protein CASSFSNTYEQYF.

This chain connects TRBV9 to TRBJ1-2; D ambiguous. The CDR3 consists of 13 residues. Germline CDR1 is SGDLS and CDR2 is YYNGEE. The V and J ends lost 4 bases and 7 bases respectively, with 14 bases between them. CDR3 residues: CASSLSGSSGYTF. DNA of the CDR3: TGTGCCAGCAGCCTAAGTGGCTCGAGTGGCTACACCTTC.

This chain links TRBV9 with TRBJ1-1, with D unclear. V shed 0 bases and J shed 5 bases, with 11 bases lying between them. Per the germline V gene, CDR1 is SGDLS and CDR2 is YYNGEE. The CDR3 is 14 residues long. The CDR3 DNA reads as TGTGCCAGCAGCGTAGGGGGAAGTGAAACTGAAGCTTTCTTT. As protein: CASSVGGSETEAFF.

The chain employs TRBV5-1 and TRBJ1-1, with D hard to call. CDR3 length: 13 amino acids. In germline, CDR1 is SGHRS, CDR2 YFSETQ. V lost 2 bases and J lost 2, with 7 bases in between. The CDR3 loop is CASSFGFNTEAFF. CDR3 sequence (DNA): TGCGCCAGCAGCTTCGGATTCAACACTGAAGCTTTCTTT.

This clone was detected only a few times. The chain couples TRBV7-6 to TRBJ1-5; weak D call: TRBD1 (5 bases). The germline V and J ends were trimmed by 5 bases and 3 bases, with 11 bases remaining between them. Germline CDR1 reads SGHVS; CDR2 reads FNYEAQ. The CDR3 contains 14 residues. CDR3 DNA sequence: TGTGCCAGCAGCCCTGGGACGGCCAATCAGCCCCAGCATTTT. Amino acids: CASSPGTANQPQHF.

The chain uses TRBV25-1 and TRBJ1-6; weak D call: TRBD1 (5 bases). CDR3 length: 16 amino acids. The V gene lost 10 bases and the J gene lost 7 bases, with 23 bases spanning the gap. The germline CDR1 and CDR2 sequences are MGHDK and SYGVNS. The CDR3 protein is CATQTTRRGGNSPLHF. DNA of the CDR3: TGTGCCACCCAGACGACTAGGCGGGGGGGGAATTCACCCCTCCACTTT.

This clone was recorded once. The gene calls are TRBV28 and TRBJ2-3; possibly TRBD2 for D (6 bases). CDR3 length: 15 amino acids. The germline CDR1 and CDR2 sequences are MDHEN and SYDVKM. V shed 6 bases and J shed 3 bases, with 16 bases lying between them. DNA of the CDR3: TGTGCCAGCAGCAGTAGCGGATCTGGAACAGATACGCAGTATTTT. This codes for CASSSSGSGTDTQYF. Together with reference TRBV28 and TRBJ2-3, the CDR3 gives the full variable domain: DVKVTQSSRYLVKRTGEKVFLECVQDMDHENMFWYRQDPGLGLRLIYFSYDVKMKEKGDIPEGYSVSREKKERFSLILESASTNQTSMYLCASSSSGSGTDTQYFGPGTRLTVL.

This chain links TRBV3-1 (or the pseudogene TRBV3-2) with TRBJ2-3, with D perhaps being TRBD1 or TRBD2 (5 bases each). CDR3 length: 15 residues. V gave up 3 bases and J gave up 4 bases, with 14 bases separating them. The germline CDR1 and CDR2 sequences are LGHDT and YNNKEL (reference sequence). CDR3 sequence: CASSHEGPPADTQYF. The CDR3 coding sequence is TGTGCCAGCAGCCATGAGGGGCCCCCGGCAGATACGCAGTATTTT.

The chain recombines TRBV5-1 with TRBJ2-2; D is undetermined. The germline CDR1 and CDR2 sequences are SGHRS and YFSETQ. V was pared by 8 bases and J by 0 bases, with 11 bases between. The CDR3 runs to 14 residues. The CDR3 nucleotides are TGCGCCAGTTGGACCATAACGAACACCGGGGAGCTGTTTTTT. Encoded protein: CASWTITNTGELFF.

V and J are TRBV27 and TRBJ2-7; TRBD2 is a possible D gene (6 bases). In germline, CDR1 is MNHEY, CDR2 SMNVEV (reference sequence). The CDR3 runs 13 residues. V gave up 2 bases and J gave up 5 bases, with 10 bases separating them. The CDR3 DNA reads as TGTGCCAGCAGTTTACGGGGGTCCCACGAGCAGTACTTC. It encodes CASSLRGSHEQYF.

The genes are TRBV27 and TRBJ2-3; D remains ambiguous. The germline V gene encodes CDR1 MNHEY and CDR2 SMNVEV (reference sequence). The CDR3 covers 15 residues. V gave up 5 bases and J gave up 2 bases, with 14 bases separating them. The CDR3 here is CASSPRWLTTDTQYF. As DNA, the CDR3 is TGTGCCAGCAGTCCGAGGTGGTTGACCACAGATACGCAGTATTTT.

The gene calls are TRBV5-1 and TRBJ2-6; possible D gene TRBD2, 6 bases. In germline, CDR1 is SGHRS, CDR2 YFSETQ. CDR3 length equals 16 residues. V gave up 8 bases and J gave up 0 bases, with 15 bases separating them. The CDR3 here is CASSDGGSSGANVLTF. CDR3 sequence (DNA): TGCGCCAGTTCGGACGGGGGTAGCTCTGGGGCCAACGTCCTGACTTTC.

This rearrangement joins TRBV4-3 to TRBJ1-2; TRBD1 might be the D (5 bases). V lost 0 bases to trimming and J lost 1 base, with 9 bases between them. The V gene's germline CDR1 is LGHNA and CDR2 YSLEER. The CDR3 consists of 15 residues. Here the CDR3 DNA reads TGCGCCAGCAGCCAAGATCGACAGTATAACTATGGCTACACCTTC. This encodes CASSQDRQYNYGYTF.

J is TRBJ1-1 and V is TRBV28; 12 positions match TRBD1. V shed 2 bases and J 4 bases; nucleotides not matched to a gene: 2. The CDR3 loop spans 15 amino acids. The germline CDR1 and CDR2 sequences are MDHEN and SYDVKM. The CDR3 reads CASSLGGQGATEAFF. CDR3 nucleotides: TGTGCCAGCAGTTTAGGGGGACAGGGGGCCACTGAAGCTTTCTTT.

The gene calls are TRBV11-2 and TRBJ1-5; D remains unclear. CDR3 length equals 14 residues. Germline CDR1 SGHAT, CDR2 FQNNGV. Trimming cost V 1 base and J 4 bases, with 8 bases left between them. CDR3: CASSLAWGNQPQHF. The CDR3 DNA sequence: TGTGCCAGCAGCTTAGCTTGGGGAAATCAGCCCCAGCATTTT.